This is a list of T cell receptor beta chains from one sample in a study of T-cell memory formation after mild COVID-19. TCRdb analysed the 5' RACE reads with MiXCR anew, one entry per CDR3 protein. Of roughly 580,000 distinct CDR3 sequences listed, about a sixth are singletons. Input material: PBMCs or a T cell subset sorted from them (not recorded which). The receptors originated from an adult woman who had mild COVID-19 (a few samples of this study predate the infection). Cell type and time point are not known. Both conserved end residues are part of each CDR3. A D gene is named only where the DNA matches it firmly. Only part of the rows carry a size: once, few, many, or a class if the clone is expanded.

V gene,clone size,J gene,D gene,CDR3 protein,CDR3 DNA
TRBV7-3,-,TRBJ2-1,-,CASSLVPGPYNEQFF,TGTGCCAGCAGCTTAGTGCCAGGTCCATACAATGAGCAGTTCTTC
TRBV12-3/TRBV12-4,few,TRBJ2-1,-,CASSPGESEQFF,TGTGCCAGCAGCCCTGGGGAGAGTGAGCAGTTCTTC
TRBV20-1,-,TRBJ2-5,-,CSARDFRDTEETQYF,TGCAGTGCTAGAGACTTCCGGGACACCGAAGAGACCCAGTACTTC
TRBV7-9,-,TRBJ2-4,TRBD2,CASSLMAGGSKNIQYF,TGTGCCAGCAGCTTAATGGCGGGAGGATCCAAAAACATTCAGTACTTC
TRBV3-1,few,TRBJ2-7,-,CASSHLGESYEQYF,TGTGCCAGCAGCCACTTGGGGGAATCCTACGAGCAGTACTTC
TRBV12-3/TRBV12-4,-,TRBJ2-1,-,CASRSMNEQFF,TGTGCCAGCAGGTCCATGAATGAGCAGTTCTTC
TRBV12-3/TRBV12-4,many,TRBJ2-7,TRBD1,CASSPDRDEQYF,TGTGCCAGCAGCCCGGACAGGGACGAGCAGTACTTC
TRBV5-1,-,TRBJ1-4,-,CASNPDPSGEKLFF,TGCGCCAGCAACCCGGATCCTTCTGGGGAAAAACTGTTTTTT
TRBV29-1,-,TRBJ1-1,-,CSVSRNTEAFF,TGCAGCGTTTCCAGGAACACTGAAGCTTTCTTT
TRBV12-3/TRBV12-4,-,TRBJ1-1,-,CASSLLWYGTEAFF,TGTGCCAGCAGCCTGCTGTGGTATGGTACTGAAGCTTTCTTT
TRBV7-2,few,TRBJ2-7,TRBD1,CASSSIDRGLDQYF,TGTGCCAGCAGCTCCATCGACAGGGGATTAGACCAGTACTTC
TRBV15,-,TRBJ2-1,TRBD1,CATSLRQGFYNEQFF,TGTGCCACCAGCTTGAGACAGGGGTTTTACAATGAGCAGTTCTTC
TRBV11-3,-,TRBJ2-1,TRBD2,CASIVERGGRDEQFF,TGTGCCAGCATCGTAGAGCGGGGGGGCCGGGATGAGCAGTTCTTC
TRBV12-5,-,TRBJ1-1,-,CASGLVGYTEAFF,TGTGCTAGTGGTTTGGTCGGGTACACTGAAGCTTTCTTT
TRBV25-1,many,TRBJ1-1,-,CASSEWQDTEAFF,TGTGCCAGCAGTGAATGGCAAGACACTGAAGCTTTCTTT
TRBV18,-,TRBJ1-3,-,CASSPIHSGNTIYF,TGTGCCAGCTCACCGATCCACTCTGGAAACACCATATATTTT
TRBV12-3/TRBV12-4,few,TRBJ2-1,TRBD2,CASSRISGSNEQFF,TGTGCCAGCAGCCGCATTAGCGGGAGTAATGAGCAGTTCTTC
TRBV12-3/TRBV12-4,-,TRBJ2-1,TRBD2,CASSLGPSGRTYNEQFF,TGTGCCAGCAGTTTAGGCCCTAGCGGGAGGACCTACAATGAGCAGTTCTTC
TRBV20-1,-,TRBJ2-3,-,CSARDLSASTDTQYF,TGCAGTGCTAGAGATTTGAGCGCTAGCACAGATACGCAGTATTTT
TRBV7-2,-,TRBJ2-3,TRBD2,CASSRRVTSGSMHTQYF,TGTGCCAGCAGCCGTCGCGTGACTAGCGGGAGTATGCATACGCAGTATTTT
TRBV20-1,-,TRBJ2-7,TRBD1,CSARSVGQGGYEQYF,TGCAGTGCTAGATCGGTAGGACAGGGGGGTTACGAGCAGTACTTC
TRBV5-6,-,TRBJ2-7,TRBD1,CASSFRDRAHYEQYF,TGTGCCAGCAGCTTCCGGGACAGGGCCCACTACGAGCAGTACTTC
TRBV6-5,-,TRBJ1-1,-,CASVGMGTRTEAFF,TGTGCCAGCGTAGGGATGGGAACTAGGACTGAAGCTTTCTTT